The present T cell receptor (beta chain) was sequenced within a study of tumor-infiltrating lymphocytes in primary liver carcinoma. Looking at the study overall: Samples had roughly 3.5 to 7.13 million productive TCRbeta reads, comparable between tissue types.

Germline CDR1 MNHNY, CDR2 SVGAGI (reference sequence). This CDR3 comprises 14 residues. A note on this clonotype: The junction departs from the called germline gene at one end, perhaps through a read error.

Reverse transcription of 500 ng total RNA with a constant-region primer produced TCR beta cDNA. A slightly modified ARM-PCR protocol with three nested multiplex PCR rounds produced these TCR beta libraries. Use of TRBV1-TRBV30 forward primers with a C-beta reverse primer characterized the first two PCR rounds, which lasted about 9 cycles each. TCRdb independently ran MiXCR on the multiplex PCR reads; one entry per CDR3 protein. The data contain 90,000 to 150,000 distinct CDR3 sequences, approximately 68% of them singletons. Co-extraction of both nucleic acids (RNA and DNA) used roughly 20-34 mg of unsorted bulk tissue. Treatment-naive at the time, the patients had chronic HBV infection.

The clonotype originates from an older woman with primary liver carcinoma and hepatitis B virus infection. Sequenced sample: tumor-adjacent normal liver tissue. The gene calls are TRBV6-6 and TRBJ2-7; no clear D gene. The CDR3 DNA follows: TGTGCTAGCAATTACCAAAGTTCTACCTACGAGCAGTACTTC. This encodes CASNYQSSTYEQYF.